A selection of T cell receptor beta chains follows, all from one sample in a study of cytomegalovirus exposure and HLA in healthy donors. Some clones are missing from TCRdb's copy, which holds only in-frame ones; the method was immunoSEQ multiplex PCR. The data show 150,000 to 200,000 clones, with roughly four fifths seen just once and around 4.1% held by the top ten. Sequences were obtained from PBMCs. These receptors all come from a man in his fifties or sixties in good health and CMV-seropositive. Each CDR3 is given with its conserved first and last residue. D genes are given only for firm matches. Clone size is shown for a subset of rows, as once, few, many or a class of expanded clone.

v_call clone_size d_call cdr3_aa
TRBV15 few - CATSRDKRPDATNEKLFF
TRBV5-8 few - CASSFGNQPQHF
TRBV7-2 once - CASSLLDTQYF
TRBV5-4 - - CASSPIRGTDTQYF
TRBV28 once - CASSPTIIVGRVNQPQHF
TRBV9 few - CASSVTGNEKLFF
TRBV4-1 - - CASSQERTSTNEKLFF
TRBV29-1 - - CSAGQSPYEQYF
TRBV6-1 once TRBD1 CASSEGTGGLETQYF
TRBV6-5 few - CASSTRNTEAFF
TRBV30 - - CAGTDLGEKLFF
TRBV20-1 few - CSAAQKRAFF
TRBV7-9 - TRBD1 CASSPRQGAREQYF
TRBV7-2 - TRBD1 CASSSYSTGRIGYTF
TRBV2 - - CASRPGVPTGELFF
TRBV28 - - CASSLSFRVQPQHF
TRBV19 - TRBD2 CASKTSGSSYNEQFF
TRBV5-1 - - CASSQTAVGEAFF
TRBV5-4 - - CASSFGGGYAGNTIYF
TRBV20-1 - - CSAPPGGPQFF
TRBV6-5 - TRBD2 CASGTSETYEQYF
TRBV6-5 - - CASSYIDRNTEAFF
TRBV27 - TRBD1 CASSLTGGPYGYTF
TRBV15 - - CATSGDRLNTGELFF
TRBV29-1 - - CSVEMTSYNEQFF
TRBV30 - TRBD1 CAWDRDRGPRSGANVLTF
TRBV19 - - CASSTRSRNNEKLFF
TRBV4-2 - TRBD1 CASSQDWGTGGADTQYF
TRBV18 - TRBD1 CASSPPGQGNTGELFF
TRBV9 - - CASSQGNMGKLFF
TRBV30 - - CAWKAGGRSPLHF
TRBV28 - - CASRASYEQYF
TRBV28 - - CASSFGPGGAFF
TRBV5-1 once TRBD1 CASTRQGMNTEAFF
TRBV14 - - CASSQASSSYNEQFF
TRBV4-2 - TRBD2 CASSQDKLAGQSEQYF
TRBV5-1 - TRBD1 CASSLSGPGQGDIQYF
TRBV30 once - CAWSLIRGETQYF
TRBV19 - TRBD1 CASMEGARGNQPQHF
TRBV4-1 - - CASSQGYGLLESNQPQHF
TRBV5-1 - TRBD1 CASSPTGVYEQYF
TRBV28 - TRBD1 CASSLGQNYGYTF
TRBV28 once - CASSLGRVETQYF
TRBV19 - TRBD1 CASSITGGGGSQETQYF
TRBV7-8 - TRBD1 CASSLERVYRDRDNSPLHF
TRBV4-3 - - CASSLSGDTQYF